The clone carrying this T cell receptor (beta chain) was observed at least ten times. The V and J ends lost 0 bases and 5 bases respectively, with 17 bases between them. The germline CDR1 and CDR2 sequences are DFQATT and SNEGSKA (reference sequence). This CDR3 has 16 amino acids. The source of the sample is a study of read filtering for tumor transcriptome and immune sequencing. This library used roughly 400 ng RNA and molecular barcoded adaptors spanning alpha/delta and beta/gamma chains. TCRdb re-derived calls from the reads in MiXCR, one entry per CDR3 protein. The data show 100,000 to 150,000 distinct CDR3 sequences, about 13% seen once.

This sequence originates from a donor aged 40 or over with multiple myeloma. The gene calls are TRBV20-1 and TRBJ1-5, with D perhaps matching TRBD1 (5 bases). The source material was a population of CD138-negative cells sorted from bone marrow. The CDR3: CSARDMGPLRDQPQHF. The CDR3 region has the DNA TGCAGTGCTAGAGATATGGGGCCTCTCCGGGATCAGCCCCAGCATTTT.